The 11 T cell receptor beta chains below come from one sample, sequenced in a study of response to subunit inactivated influenza vaccine. In TCRdb, the RT-PCR reads were re-called with MiXCR into one record per CDR3 protein. The sample records fewer than 800,000 distinct CDR3 sequences, 15% to 17% being singletons. Specimen: PBMCs from blood, collected approximately 12 days after vaccination. All receptors come from a man aged 50-60 years who received an inactivated influenza vaccine.

The rearrangement joins TRBV24-1 to TRBJ2-1; 15 bases agree with TRBD2. There are 19 residues in the CDR3. From germline, CDR1 is KGHDR and CDR2 SFDVKD. The trim removed 4 bases at V and 2 bases at J, leaving 8 bases unmatched. The chain's CDR3 is CATSDSGTSGRKAYNEQFF. The CDR3 DNA sequence: TGTGCCACCAGTGACTCCGGGACTAGCGGGAGGAAAGCCTACAATGAGCAGTTCTTC.

The J gene is TRBJ2-1, the V gene TRBV4-1; TRBD2 agrees at 8 bases. The CDR3 extends over 16 amino acids. After removal of 3 bases from V and 8 bases from J, the junction contained 12 bases not matched to a gene. Looked up from germline, CDR1 is MGHRA and CDR2 is YSYEKL. CDR3 residues: CASSQGLVPTFDEQFF. The CDR3 DNA reads TGCGCCAGCAGCCAGGGACTAGTACCTACCTTTGATGAGCAGTTCTTC.

This sequence joins TRBV5-4 and TRBJ2-5; D gene uncertain. Germline V gene data show CDR1 as SGHNT and CDR2 as YYREEE (reference sequence). V dropped 0 bases and J dropped 4 bases, with 10 bases sitting between them. This CDR3 contains 14 residues. The CDR3 DNA reads TGTGCCAGCAGCTTGGCCCCTCCAGGAGAGACCCAGTACTTC. Amino acids: CASSLAPPGETQYF.

This clonotype was seen ten or more times. The V call is TRBV12-3 or TRBV12-4, the J call TRBJ1-1, with D hard to call. This CDR3 spans 14 amino acids. Trimming removed 8 bases at V and 6 bases at J, with 19 bases between. The CDR3 nucleotides read TGTGCCAGCCGCCCTAGGAGGTACCCGGCTGAAGCTTTCTTT. Its translation is CASRPRRYPAEAFF.

This clonotype has only a few counts. This rearrangement joins TRBV5-1 to TRBJ2-7, with 8 bases identical to TRBD1. V shed 4 bases, J shed 0 bases, and the junction held 6 bases outside the gene matches. This CDR3 comprises 15 residues. The germline V gene has CDR1 SGHRS and CDR2 YFSETQ. This CDR3 is CASSIRTGRSYEQYF. The DNA of the CDR3 is TGCGCCAGCAGCATCAGGACAGGGCGCTCCTACGAGCAGTACTTC.

This clonotype occurred a few times. The V call is TRBV6-1, the J call TRBJ1-3; weak D call: TRBD1 (5 bases). The germline gives CDR1 MNHNS, CDR2 SASEGT. CDR3 length: 16 residues. Trimming took off 5 bases at V and 0 bases at J, with 14 bases between the two ends. CDR3 region: CASSRTGINSGNTIYF. The CDR3 nucleotides read TGTGCCAGCAGTCGAACAGGCATAAACTCTGGAAACACCATATATTTT.

This clonotype was detected ten times or more. The chain has TRBV5-6 and TRBJ2-5; TRBD2 might be the D (6 bases). V lost 1 base and J 1 base, leaving 14 bases between the germline ends. Germline V gene lookup returns CDR1 SGHDT and CDR2 YYEEEE. The length of the CDR3 is 16 residues. The CDR3 region is CASSLFSSASQETQYF. CDR3 in DNA: TGTGCCAGCAGCTTGTTCTCTAGCGCGTCCCAAGAGACCCAGTACTTC. Full variable domain (rest looked up from reference TRBV5-6 and TRBJ2-5): DAGVTQSPTHLIKTRGQQVTLRCSPKSGHDTVSWYQQALGQGPQFIFQYYEEEERQRGNFPDRFSGHQFPNYSSELNVNALLLGDSALYLCASSLFSSASQETQYFGPGTRLLVL.

J is TRBJ2-7 and V is TRBV6-1; D remains ambiguous. Germline V lookup: CDR1 MNHNS, CDR2 SASEGT. Trimming removed 5 bases from V and 5 bases from J, with 7 bases in between. The CDR3 totals 11 residues. The CDR3 spells CASSYFDEQYF. Written as DNA, the CDR3 is TGTGCCAGCAGTTATTTCGACGAGCAGTACTTC.

This clonotype has a handful of counts. This chain's CDR3 is CAISESTGTGYEQYF. In DNA form, the CDR3 reads TGTGCCATCAGTGAGTCTACCGGGACAGGGTACGAGCAGTACTTC. The chain is built from TRBV10-3 and TRBJ2-7; TRBD1 matches at 9 bases. Trimming at V came to 0 bases and at J to 4 bases, leaving 4 bases not matched to a gene. The CDR3 runs to 15 residues. Germline V lookup: CDR1 ENHRY, CDR2 SYGVKD.

In its sample, this clonotype was seen a few times. The chain has TRBV3-1 and TRBJ1-5; possible D gene TRBD1, 6 bases. Looked up from germline, CDR1 is LGHDT and CDR2 is YNNKEL (reference sequence). Between the trimmed V and J ends, which lost 4 bases and 3 bases, there was a span of 13 bases. The CDR3 runs to 15 residues. CDR3 nucleotide sequence: TGTGCCAGCAGCCCCACTTCAGGGGACAATCAGCCCCAGCATTTT. This codes for CASSPTSGDNQPQHF.

The table lists this clonotype with a few counts. The genes are TRBV20-1 and TRBJ1-5; unclear D gene. V was trimmed by 0 bases and J by 4 bases, leaving 10 bases between them. CDR1 and CDR2 from the germline V gene are DFQATT and SNEGSKA (reference sequence). This CDR3 region has 14 residues. CDR3 sequence reads: CSARDAGVNQPQHF. The CDR3 nucleotides are TGCAGTGCTAGAGATGCCGGGGTTAATCAGCCCCAGCATTTT.